Presented here are 19 T cell receptor beta chains from one specimen sequenced in a study of T cell repertoires in cytomegalovirus infection. MiXCR was run by TCRdb on the reads, yielding one entry per CDR3 protein. The table records 650,000 to 900,000 distinct CDR3 sequences, about 30% of them present only once. No cognate antigen is known for these TCRs. The sequences come from cultured CD8+ T cells from PBMCs, collected from culture after CMV antigen stimulation. These TCRs come from a human donor in good health (CMV status not recorded). Some clones in this sample may be carry-over from other donors' samples.

This rearrangement joins TRBV29-1 to TRBJ2-2, with a possible D match to TRBD1 (6 bases). V lost 4 bases and J 2 bases, leaving 20 bases between the germline ends. Germline assignment: CDR1 SQVTM and CDR2 ANQGSEA. CDR3 length equals 17 residues. Here the CDR3 reads CSVGPWDTAFNTGELFF. Here the CDR3 DNA reads TGCAGCGTTGGACCATGGGACACCGCTTTCAACACCGGGGAGCTGTTTTTT.

This sequence joins TRBV7-6 and TRBJ2-5; D is possibly TRBD2 (5 bases). The CDR3 runs to 13 residues. Trimming stripped 4 bases from V and 1 base from J, with 7 bases between. CDR1 is SGHVS, CDR2 FNYEAQ, per germline. CDR3 in amino acids: CASSSSGQETQYF. The CDR3 DNA sequence: TGTGCCAGCAGCTCCAGCGGCCAAGAGACCCAGTACTTC.

The chain recombines TRBV19 with TRBJ1-2, with 9 bases matching TRBD1. Germline V lookup: CDR1 LNHDA, CDR2 SQIVND (reference sequence). The CDR3 totals 14 residues. The junction had 10 bases not matched to a gene; V was cut back by 6 bases and J by 8 bases. The CDR3 DNA reads as TGTGCCAGTAGCGCTGAACAGGGGGCGCTCGGCTACACCTTC. It encodes CASSAEQGALGYTF.

A few counts support this clonotype. The chain links TRBV28 to TRBJ1-5; D perhaps matches TRBD1 (5 bases). Germline V gene sequence: CDR1 MDHEN, CDR2 SYDVKM. The CDR3 covers 12 residues. The V end lost 4 bases, the J end lost 9 bases, and 10 bases lay between the germline ends. This chain's CDR3 is CASSSSGGPQHF. The CDR3 DNA follows: TGTGCCAGCAGTTCGAGTGGGGGGCCCCAGCATTTT.

This clonotype was seen a handful of times. The gene calls are TRBV6-6 and TRBJ2-7; either TRBD1 or TRBD2 may fit D (6 bases each). The germline V and J ends were trimmed by 6 bases and 6 bases, with 12 bases remaining between them. Germline CDR1 and CDR2: MNHNY and SVGAGI (reference sequence). This CDR3 has 12 amino acids. The CDR3 is CASSEGGREQYV. In nucleotides, the CDR3 is TGTGCCAGCAGCGAGGGGGGACGCGAGCAGTACGTC.

This chain uses TRBV6-5 with TRBJ1-1, with a tentative D call TRBD1 (6 bases). Germline V gene data show CDR1 as MNHEY and CDR2 as SVGAGI. V dropped 0 bases and J dropped 1 base, with 9 bases sitting between them. The length of the CDR3 is 15 residues. CDR3 in DNA: TGTGCCAGCAGTTACTCAGGGGGATCGAACACTGAAGCTTTCTTT. It specifies CASSYSGGSNTEAFF.

About this clonotype itself: The junction departs from the called germline gene at one end, perhaps through a read error. The chain has TRBV4-2 and TRBJ2-7; TRBD2 matches 7 bases. The CDR3 contains 15 residues. The germline V gene has CDR1 LGHNA and CDR2 YNFKEQ. The CDR3 DNA reads TGTGCCAGCAGCGAAGAGGCTAGCGGATCATACGAGCAGTACTTC. This gives the protein CASSEEASGSYEQYF.

Many counts were recorded for this clonotype. The V and J genes are TRBV12-3 or TRBV12-4 and TRBJ1-2, with D unresolved. CDR3 length: 13 residues. With 3 bases removed from V and 6 bases from J, the gap between germline ends came to 11 bases. The CDR3 loop reads CASSFSAADGYTF. CDR3 sequence (DNA): TGTGCCAGCAGTTTTTCGGCCGCGGATGGCTACACCTTC.

The rearrangement uses TRBV7-6 and TRBJ2-4, with 8 bases aligning to TRBD1. Germline CDR1 and CDR2: SGHVS and FNYEAQ. J was trimmed by 0 bases and V by 2 bases; bases with no gene match: 9. The CDR3 contains 18 residues. The CDR3 region is CASSLPGQEPIAKNIQYF. In DNA form, the CDR3 reads TGTGCCAGCAGCTTACCGGGACAGGAACCTATAGCCAAAAACATTCAGTACTTC.

This chain links TRBV6-1 with TRBJ2-1; D unclear. Per the germline V gene, CDR1 is MNHNS and CDR2 is SASEGT. V was trimmed by 7 bases and J by 5 bases, leaving 18 bases between them. The CDR3 spans 15 residues. In DNA form, the CDR3 reads TGTGCCAGCACTCCCTGGAGTTTACCAAACAATGAGCAGTTCTTC. Translating gives CASTPWSLPNNEQFF.

The chain couples TRBV7-9 to TRBJ1-5; D is unresolved. The CDR3 is made up of 14 amino acids. V shed 2 bases and J shed 8 bases, with 13 bases lying between them. CDR1 and CDR2 (germline): SEHNR, FQNEAQ (reference sequence). The CDR3 spells CASSLSGAEEPQHF. CDR3 bases: TGTGCCAGCAGCTTATCAGGCGCGGAGGAGCCCCAGCATTTT.

This clonotype was counted a few times. The chain couples TRBV7-9 to TRBJ2-1, with D perhaps TRBD1 (6 bases). Germline V lookup: CDR1 SEHNR, CDR2 FQNEAQ (reference sequence). The V gene lost 6 bases and the J gene lost 7 bases, with 19 bases spanning the gap. This CDR3 comprises 15 residues. The CDR3: CASSPDRSPMNEQFF. CDR3 nucleotide sequence: TGTGCCAGCAGTCCCGACAGGAGTCCGATGAATGAGCAGTTCTTC.

As to this clonotype: Mismatch with germline at one junction end may stem from a read error. The chain has TRBV6-1 and TRBJ1-1, with D maybe TRBD1 (6 bases). This CDR3 spans 16 amino acids. Germline CDR1 reads MNHNS; CDR2 reads SASEGT. CDR3 DNA sequence: TGTGCCAGCATTGAAGCTGTGAGGGGGTGGAACACTGAAGCTTTCTTT. It codes for CASIEAVRGWNTEAFF.

The rearrangement joins TRBV6-6 to TRBJ1-2, with D tentatively TRBD1 (6 bases). The germline V and J ends were trimmed by 6 bases and 4 bases, with 21 bases remaining between them. The CDR3 totals 16 residues. Germline V gene lookup returns CDR1 MNHNY and CDR2 SVGAGI (reference sequence). CDR3 amino acids: CASSLPGGGRRYGYTF. The CDR3 bases are TGTGCCAGCAGCCTTCCGGGGGGGGGGCGCCGCTATGGCTACACCTTC.

Worth noting for this clonotype: At one boundary the junction diverges from the germline segment, which might be a read error. This chain connects TRBV7-6 to TRBJ1-1; no firm D call. CDR1 and CDR2 (germline): SGHVS, FNYEAQ. The CDR3 covers 15 residues. The CDR3 region has the DNA TGTGCCAACAGCTTATTAGACACTCGCGACACTGAAGCTTTCTTT. This gives the protein CANSLLDTRDTEAFF.

The V gene is TRBV4-1, the J gene TRBJ2-2, with D perhaps assigned TRBD1 or TRBD2 (5 bases each). In germline, CDR1 is MGHRA, CDR2 YSYEKL. The CDR3 runs to 14 residues. V lost 10 bases to trimming and J lost 7 bases, with 19 bases between them. DNA of the CDR3: TGCGCCAACAGTTTCTTGGGGCGGGTCGGGGAGCTGTTTTTT. This codes for CANSFLGRVGELFF.

The sample holds a few counts of this clonotype. The gene calls are TRBV12-3 or TRBV12-4 and TRBJ2-3; D remains ambiguous. The CDR3 consists of 11 residues. Trimming left V 10 bases short and J 0 bases short, with 5 bases between. CDR3 DNA sequence: TGTGCCACCCTCAGCACAGATACGCAGTATTTT. Translation gives CATLSTDTQYF.

This clonotype occurred a few times. The rearrangement joins TRBV20-1 to TRBJ1-2; D remains ambiguous. V shed 4 bases and J shed 3 bases, with 6 bases lying between them. Germline CDR1 and CDR2: DFQATT and SNEGSKA (reference sequence). The CDR3 consists of 11 residues. Here the CDR3 DNA reads TGCAGTGCTACCAGCCACTATGGCTACACCTTC. Amino acids: CSATSHYGYTF.

This clonotype has a count of ten or more. In DNA, the CDR3 is TGTGCCAGCAGATGGGGGGGATTCGGCACTGAAGCTTTCTTT. Its protein is CASRWGGFGTEAFF. This rearrangement joins TRBV6-2 or TRBV6-3 to TRBJ1-1; D is possibly TRBD1 (5 bases). CDR1 is MNHEY and CDR2 is SVGEGT in the germline V gene. V was pared by 6 bases and J by 4 bases, with 15 bases between. The CDR3 has 14 residues.